The 28 T cell receptor beta chains below all came from one sample that was sequenced in a study of neurological immune-mediated disorders. TCRdb re-called the 5' RACE reads through MiXCR, storing one row per CDR3 protein. Of under 80,000 distinct CDR3 sequences listed, around an eighth are singletons. Sequenced input: PBMCs. Every receptor here comes from a woman aged 45-60 years in good health.

This clonotype was counted ten times or more. The chain links TRBV12-3 or TRBV12-4 to TRBJ1-1; TRBD1 matches at 7 bases. CDR3 length: 15 amino acids. V dropped 5 bases and J dropped 2; count of bases not matched to a gene: 8. The CDR3 DNA sequence: TGTGCCAGCAGTGGCAGGACAGGTACTAACACTGAAGCTTTCTTT. This gives the protein CASSGRTGTNTEAFF.

The table lists this clonotype with many counts. The chain recombines TRBV7-9 with TRBJ2-3, with D perhaps matching TRBD1 or TRBD2 (5 bases each). The V and J ends lost 5 bases and 2 bases respectively, with 14 bases between them. The V gene's germline CDR1 is SEHNR and CDR2 FQNEAQ (reference sequence). CDR3 length equals 15 residues. The DNA of the CDR3 is TGTGCCAGCAGCAAAGTGGGACCAAACACAGATACGCAGTATTTT. It is translated as CASSKVGPNTDTQYF.

Notes on this clonotype: Being one base from a much bigger clone, this may be a read error. The chain is built from TRBV7-3 and TRBJ2-3; D unresolved. Germline V gene data show CDR1 as SGHTA and CDR2 as FQGTGA. This CDR3 region has 15 residues. The CDR3 DNA reads TGTGCCAGCAGCTTATTGGACGGACGCACAGATGCGCAGTATTTT. Protein product: CASSLLDGRTDAQYF.

The chain employs TRBV5-5 and TRBJ1-2; unclear D gene. Trimming left V 4 bases short and J 6 bases short, with 10 bases between. CDR1 is SGHKS and CDR2 is YYEKEE in the germline V gene (reference sequence). This CDR3 comprises 12 residues. The CDR3 is CASSVGRDGYTF. Here the CDR3 DNA reads TGTGCCAGCAGCGTGGGAAGGGATGGCTACACCTTC.

At least ten counts were recorded for this clonotype. V and J are TRBV7-2 and TRBJ2-3; TRBD1 aligns across 7 bases. V lost 4 bases and J lost 3; bases outside the gene matches: 10. Germline V gene lookup returns CDR1 SGHTA and CDR2 FQGNSA. This CDR3 has 16 residues. CDR3 bases: TGTGCCAGCAGCTCCGCCCGACCAGGGGGTACAGATACGCAGTATTTT. Protein product: CASSSARPGGTDTQYF. The whole variable domain, remainder taken from reference TRBV7-2 and TRBJ2-3, is GAGVSQSPSNKVTEKGKDVELRCDPISGHTALYWYRQSLGQGLEFLIYFQGNSAPDKSGLPSDRFSAERTGGSVSTLTIQRTQQEDSAVYLCASSSARPGGTDTQYFGPGTRLTVL.

As concerns this clonotype: Germline and junction disagree at one end, which may indicate a read error. The chain joins TRBV7-6 to TRBJ2-4, with 13 bases fitting TRBD2. The CDR3 has 13 amino acids. CDR1 and CDR2 from the germline V gene are SGHVS and FNYEAQ. The CDR3 sequence is CASSPGTSGILYF. The CDR3, as DNA: TGTGCCAGCAGCCCCGGGACTAGCGGGATTCTGTACTTC.

The J gene is TRBJ2-2, the V gene TRBV20-1; the match to TRBD2 covers 10 bases. CDR3 length: 14 amino acids. Looked up from germline, CDR1 is DFQATT and CDR2 is SNEGSKA (reference sequence). The V and J ends lost 4 bases and 6 bases, in that order; junction bases with no gene match: 5. The CDR3 loop reads CSAKHSGGPGELFF. CDR3 sequence (DNA): TGCAGTGCTAAACATAGCGGGGGGCCCGGGGAGCTGTTTTTT.

This clonotype showed up many times. V is TRBV7-2 and J is TRBJ2-1; 7 bases map to TRBD1. V dropped 5 bases and J dropped 4; count of bases not matched to a gene: 8. CDR1 and CDR2 from the germline V gene are SGHTA and FQGNSA. This CDR3 is 15 amino acids long. The CDR3 sequence: CASSETGDLYNEQFF. CDR3 nucleotides: TGTGCCAGCAGCGAAACAGGGGATCTTTACAATGAGCAGTTCTTC.

This clonotype was detected many times. The chain links TRBV7-2 to TRBJ2-1, with 9 bases lining up with TRBD2. The germline gives CDR1 SGHTA, CDR2 FQGNSA. The CDR3 runs to 17 residues. V shed 5 bases and J 0 bases; nucleotides not matched to a gene: 8. The DNA for the CDR3 is TGTGCCAGCAGCCAAACCAGACTAGCGGACTCCTACAATGAGCAGTTCTTC. The encoded protein is CASSQTRLADSYNEQFF.

This clonotype was counted at least ten times. This sequence joins TRBV15 and TRBJ2-1; TRBD2 matches 7 bases. This CDR3 has 16 residues. Trimming took 4 bases from V and 1 from J; bases not matched to a gene: 7. Germline CDR1 and CDR2: LNHNV and YYDKDF (reference sequence). The CDR3 spells CATSTELALSYNEQFF. In nucleotides, the CDR3 is TGTGCCACCAGCACCGAACTAGCGTTATCCTACAATGAGCAGTTCTTC.

This clonotype was recorded many times. The DNA of the CDR3 is TGTGCCAGCAGCTTAGAGGCTAGCGGGAGGGCCGAGCAGTACTTC. Encoded protein: CASSLEASGRAEQYF. The J gene is TRBJ2-7, the V gene TRBV7-2; 12 positions match TRBD2. Germline trimming cut 1 base from V and 6 bases from J; bases unmatched to any gene: 4. The CDR3 is made up of 15 amino acids. Germline-derived CDR1 and CDR2 are SGHTA and FQGNSA.

This clonotype has a count of ten or more. CDR3 sequence: CASSLSVGGPYEQYF. Here the CDR3 DNA reads TGCGCCAGCAGCTTGAGCGTAGGGGGGCCCTACGAGCAGTACTTC. V is TRBV5-1 and J is TRBJ2-7; D is perhaps TRBD1 or TRBD2 (6 bases each). There are 15 residues in the CDR3. From germline, CDR1 is SGHRS and CDR2 YFSETQ. V lost 1 base, J lost 2 bases, and 13 bases lay in between.

This clonotype was seen repeatedly, ten times or more. At one end, the junction sequence differs from germline, possibly due to a read error. This chain uses TRBV7-7 with TRBJ2-2; TRBD1 or TRBD2 may be the D gene (5 bases each). Germline V CDR1 and CDR2: SSHAT, FNYEAQ (reference sequence). The CDR3 loop spans 17 amino acids. This CDR3 reads CASSLFLTEGTTGELFF. The CDR3 DNA is TGTGCTAGCAGCTTATTTTTAACAGAGGGGACCACCGGGGAGCTGTTTTTT. The full variable domain, in which reference TRBV7-7 and TRBJ2-2 provide the parts outside the CDR3, is GAGVSQSPRYKVTKRGQDVTLRCDPISSHATLYWYQQALGQGPEFLTYFNYEAQPDKSGLPSDRFSAERPEGSISTLTIQRTEQRDSAMYRCASSLFLTEGTTGELFFGEGSRLTVL.

This clonotype was counted a few times. The chain joins TRBV6-5 to TRBJ2-1, with 9 positions matching TRBD2. V lost 0 bases, J lost 1 base, and 4 bases stayed unmatched. The CDR3 length is 17 residues. CDR1 is MNHEY, CDR2 SVGAGI, per germline. For the CDR3, the DNA is TGTGCCAGCAGTTACTCGTCCAGCGGGAGGTCCTACAATGAGCAGTTCTTC. Its translation is CASSYSSSGRSYNEQFF.

This clonotype was detected many times. This chain connects TRBV24-1 to TRBJ1-5; TRBD1 is a possible D gene (6 bases). CDR1 is KGHDR and CDR2 is SFDVKD in the germline V gene. CDR3 length: 15 residues. The V end lost 7 bases, the J end lost 3 bases, and 15 bases lay between the germline ends. The CDR3 DNA reads as TGTGCCACCAGCGCGGGACAAGGGGCCAATCAGCCCCAGCATTTT. Amino acid sequence: CATSAGQGANQPQHF.

This clonotype has just one count. The final CDR3 position lacks the conserved phenylalanine or tryptophan, pointing to a likely read error. This chain uses TRBV3-1 with TRBJ1-2, with TRBD1 as a possible D gene (6 bases). The germline CDR1 and CDR2 sequences are LGHDT and YNNKEL (reference sequence). This CDR3 is built from 15 residues. Trimming left V 2 bases short and J 2 bases short, with 12 bases between. CDR3 sequence (DNA): TGTGCCAGCAGCCAACGGGACACCAGGAACTATGGCTACACCCTC. Encoded protein: CASSQRDTRNYGYTL.

This clonotype was seen ten or more times. The chain couples TRBV2 to TRBJ1-6; D is unresolved. Germline CDR1 and CDR2: SNHLY and FYNNEI. The ends were cut back, 8 bases at V and 10 bases at J, with 9 bases in the middle. The CDR3 extends over 11 amino acids. This CDR3 is CASGMGSPLHF. The CDR3 DNA reads as TGTGCCAGCGGTATGGGATCACCCCTCCACTTT.

Worth noting for this clonotype: The germline gene is not matched at one end of the junction; a read error may be the cause. This sequence joins TRBV5-1 and TRBJ2-6, with D possibly matching TRBD2 (6 bases). CDR1 and CDR2 (germline): SGHRS, YFSETQ. This CDR3 is 16 amino acids long. CDR3 sequence (DNA): TGCGCCAGCAGATTGGAGGGTCGAATTGGGGCCAACGTCCTGACTTTC. As protein: CASRLEGRIGANVLTF.

The chain's CDR3 is CSVERGQVNTEAFF. DNA of the CDR3: TGCAGCGTTGAAAGGGGACAGGTGAACACTGAAGCTTTCTTT. V usage is TRBV29-1 and J usage is TRBJ1-1; 8 bases are a match to TRBD1. This CDR3 contains 14 residues. The germline V gene encodes CDR1 SQVTM and CDR2 ANQGSEA. Trimming cost V 2 bases and J 0 bases; bases outside gene matches: 2.

This clonotype was recorded many times. J is TRBJ2-1 and V is TRBV28; D is unresolved. Germline lookup yields CDR1 MDHEN and CDR2 SYDVKM. This CDR3 has 14 residues. V lost 5 bases and J 9 bases, leaving 17 bases between the germline ends. CDR3 in DNA: TGTGCCAGCAGTACACTCACCCTCCGTACTGAGCAGTTCTTC. Protein sequence: CASSTLTLRTEQFF.

This clonotype was seen ten or more times. The chain carries TRBV5-1 and TRBJ1-2; D is perhaps TRBD1 (5 bases). V was trimmed by 4 bases and J by 6 bases, leaving 16 bases between them. From germline, CDR1 is SGHRS and CDR2 YFSETQ. The CDR3 loop spans 14 amino acids. The CDR3 loop is CASSRDLRNDGYTF. CDR3 sequence (DNA): TGCGCCAGCAGCCGGGACCTCCGAAACGATGGCTACACCTTC.

This clonotype turned up a few times. The genes are TRBV18 and TRBJ2-1, with D perhaps TRBD1 (6 bases). Trimming took off 3 bases at V and 4 bases at J, with 16 bases between the two ends. This CDR3 is 16 amino acids long. Germline V gene lookup returns CDR1 KGHSH and CDR2 LQKENI. The CDR3, as DNA: TGTGCCAGCTCACCTCAGGGGCCTCCTTATTACAATGAGCAGTTCTTC. This codes for CASSPQGPPYYNEQFF.

This clonotype was counted many times. The chain joins TRBV27 to TRBJ1-6; 10 nucleotides match TRBD1. CDR3 size: 16 residues. Trimming cost V 1 base and J 9 bases; bases outside gene matches: 6. Per germline, CDR1 MNHEY and CDR2 SMNVEV (reference sequence). The CDR3 DNA follows: TGTGCCAGCAGTTTATTTGCGGGACAGGGGTTTTCACCCCTCCACTTT. Its translation is CASSLFAGQGFSPLHF.

This clonotype occurred many times. This chain links TRBV20-1 with TRBJ2-5, with TRBD2 matching over 11 bases. Germline loops: CDR1 DFQATT, CDR2 SNEGSKA (reference sequence). The CDR3 contains 15 residues. V dropped 5 bases and J dropped 5; count of bases not matched to a gene: 10. The CDR3 loop reads CSAALAGDVRETQYF. CDR3 nucleotides: TGCAGTGCTGCACTAGCGGGAGATGTACGGGAGACCCAGTACTTC.

At least ten counts were recorded for this clonotype. The gene calls are TRBV20-1 and TRBJ1-2, with D maybe TRBD1 (5 bases). The V gene's germline CDR1 is DFQATT and CDR2 SNEGSKA (reference sequence). The CDR3 is 14 amino acids. V was pared by 1 base and J by 4 bases, with 13 bases between. In DNA form, the CDR3 reads TGCAGTGCTAGAGTCGGCCGGGACTTCTATGGCTACACCTTC. It specifies CSARVGRDFYGYTF.

This clonotype was seen ten or more times. The chain employs TRBV7-9 and TRBJ2-1; D is uncertain. The CDR3 consists of 16 residues. Germline V gene data show CDR1 as SEHNR and CDR2 as FQNEAQ (reference sequence). V was trimmed by 4 bases and J by 0 bases, leaving 13 bases between them. The DNA of the CDR3 is TGTGCCAGCAGCTCCCCGGGCGAGAGCTCCTACAATGAGCAGTTCTTC. It translates to CASSSPGESSYNEQFF.

Many counts were recorded for this clonotype. The chain links TRBV10-3 to TRBJ1-2; TRBD1 aligns across 9 bases. With 6 bases clipped from V and 8 bases from J, the junction kept 10 bases outside the gene matches. CDR3 length equals 14 residues. Germline V gives CDR1 ENHRY, CDR2 SYGVKD. As DNA, the CDR3 is TGTGCCATCAGCGCCTCGGGACAGGGTCAGGGCTACACCTTC. Its translation: CAISASGQGQGYTF.

This clonotype was counted many times. V is TRBV6-1 and J is TRBJ2-7; tentatively, D is TRBD1 (7 bases). The ends were cut back, 6 bases at V and 5 bases at J, with 17 bases in the middle. The CDR3 covers 14 residues. Germline V lookup: CDR1 MNHNS, CDR2 SASEGT. In DNA, the CDR3 is TGTGCCAGCAGGACGGCGGCAGGGGGGCACGAGCAGTACTTC. Translating it yields CASRTAAGGHEQYF.